The 24 T cell receptor beta chains below were found in one sample sequenced in a study of OX40 agonist ivuxolimab in advanced cancers. The method was immunoSEQ multiplex PCR; TCRdb's version includes in-frame clones alone and lacks a portion of them. The table shows around 140,000 clones, with about 93% occurring only once. The source material was CD4+ or CD8+ T cells sorted from blood, sampled in a trial of the OX40 agonist ivuxolimab. The receptors originated from an adult with an advanced solid tumor such as melanoma, head and neck, liver or kidney cancer.

The chain carries TRBV28 and TRBJ2-6; D perhaps matches TRBD1 (5 bases). V dropped 6 bases and J dropped 2 bases, with 5 bases sitting between them. Germline V gene sequence: CDR1 MDHEN, CDR2 SYDVKM. This CDR3 has 13 residues. Here the CDR3 reads CASSRAGANVLTF. In nucleotides, the CDR3 is TGTGCCAGCAGCAGGGCTGGGGCCAACGTCCTGACTTTC. Full variable domain (rest looked up from reference TRBV28 and TRBJ2-6): DVKVTQSSRYLVKRTGEKVFLECVQDMDHENMFWYRQDPGLGLRLIYFSYDVKMKEKGDIPEGYSVSREKKERFSLILESASTNQTSMYLCASSRAGANVLTFGAGSRLTVL.

The chain joins TRBV28 to TRBJ2-3, with 9 bases lining up with TRBD2. The CDR3 runs to 17 residues. V lost 7 bases and J lost 2; bases outside the gene matches: 13. Looked up from germline, CDR1 is MDHEN and CDR2 is SYDVKM. The CDR3 DNA reads TGTGCCAGCATCCCCCCGCTAGCGGGAAGGTCCACAGATACGCAGTATTTT. This translates into CASIPPLAGRSTDTQYF.

The table lists this clone with a count of one. The chain is built from TRBV10-3 and TRBJ2-7, with TRBD2 matching 14 bases. CDR1 and CDR2 (germline): ENHRY, SYGVKD. CDR3 length equals 17 residues. J lost 6 bases, V lost 6 bases, and 13 bases had no gene match. This CDR3 is CAISADQGLAGDGEQYF. The CDR3 region has the DNA TGTGCCATCAGCGCCGACCAGGGACTAGCGGGAGACGGCGAGCAGTACTTC.

The sample holds one count of this clone. The chain uses TRBV25-1 and TRBJ1-3; possible D gene TRBD1, 5 bases. Germline lookup yields CDR1 MGHDK and CDR2 SYGVNS. The CDR3 has 16 amino acids. V was clipped by 5 bases and J by 0 bases, with 14 bases between them. DNA of the CDR3: TGTGCCAGCAGTTCCCGGGACCTCCACTCTGGAAACACCATATATTTT. It translates to CASSSRDLHSGNTIYF.

This clone was found once. The CDR3 reads CASSLARDRGEQYF. The CDR3 DNA reads TGTGCCAGCAGCTTAGCTCGGGACAGGGGCGAGCAGTACTTC. The chain has TRBV7-9 and TRBJ2-7, with 10 bases that match TRBD1. This CDR3 is 14 amino acids long. The V gene end was trimmed by 0 bases and the J gene end by 6 bases; junction bases not matched to a gene: 2. Looked up from germline, CDR1 is SEHNR and CDR2 is FQNEAQ (reference sequence).

Details on this clone: The same CDR3 arises from other DNA sequences in this sample as well. The chain couples TRBV28 to TRBJ2-1; D is ambiguous. The germline V and J ends were trimmed by 5 bases and 4 bases, with 3 bases remaining between them. Germline CDR1 reads MDHEN; CDR2 reads SYDVKM. This CDR3 region has 11 residues. Here the CDR3 reads CASSLYNEQFF. CDR3 in DNA: TGTGCCAGCAGTCTTTACAATGAGCAGTTCTTC.

The chain carries TRBV2 and TRBJ1-4; D unresolved. Germline lookup yields CDR1 SNHLY and CDR2 FYNNEI. Trimming cost V 3 bases and J 4 bases, with 6 bases left between them. The CDR3 sequence is 13 residues long. Written as DNA, the CDR3 is TGTGCCAGCAGTGACGGCTTTAATGAAAAACTGTTTTTT. Translating gives CASSDGFNEKLFF.

This chain links TRBV28 with TRBJ1-2; TRBD1 aligns across 9 bases. The junction had 2 bases not matched to a gene; V was cut back by 4 bases and J by 2 bases. Germline V gene data show CDR1 as MDHEN and CDR2 as SYDVKM. This CDR3 comprises 14 residues. The CDR3 sequence: CASSSGTGNYGYTF. The CDR3 DNA reads as TGTGCCAGCAGTTCTGGGACAGGGAACTATGGCTACACCTTC.

The V and J genes are TRBV19 and TRBJ2-7; 7 positions match TRBD1. The germline gives CDR1 LNHDA, CDR2 SQIVND (reference sequence). The CDR3 has 14 residues. CDR3: CARTNRDRPYEQYF. DNA of the CDR3: TGTGCGAGAACAAACCGGGACAGACCCTACGAGCAGTACTTC. The full variable domain, rest sourced from reference TRBV19 and TRBJ2-7, is DGGITQSPKYLFRKEGQNVTLSCEQNLNHDAMYWYRQDPGQGLRLIYYSQIVNDFQKGDIAEGYSVSREKKESFPLTVTSAQKNPTAFYLCARTNRDRPYEQYFGPGTRLTVT.

The V and J genes are TRBV6-6 and TRBJ1-5; 9 nucleotides line up with TRBD1. CDR3 length: 15 amino acids. Germline V gives CDR1 MNHNY, CDR2 SVGAGI (reference sequence). Trimming took 5 bases from V and 2 from J; bases not matched to a gene: 4. The CDR3 reads CASSLRDRGNQPQHF. The CDR3 DNA reads TGTGCCAGCAGTCTCCGGGACAGGGGCAATCAGCCCCAGCATTTT.

The rearrangement links TRBV7-2 to TRBJ2-7; 10 nucleotides align to TRBD1. V trimming: 6 bases; J trimming: 0 bases; junction bases outside the gene matches: 8. Germline V lookup: CDR1 SGHTA, CDR2 FQGNSA. The length of the CDR3 is 16 residues. This CDR3 is CASSSIGQGVSYEQYF. In DNA, the CDR3 is TGTGCCAGCAGTTCTATTGGACAGGGGGTCTCCTACGAGCAGTACTTC.

The CDR3 loop is CAISVSGGANQPQHF. The CDR3 coding sequence is TGTGCCATCAGTGTGTCGGGAGGGGCCAATCAGCCCCAGCATTTT. The rearrangement joins TRBV10-3 to TRBJ1-5, with a weak D call TRBD1 (5 bases). Trimming removed 4 bases from V and 3 bases from J, with 13 bases in between. Looked up from germline, CDR1 is ENHRY and CDR2 is SYGVKD. The CDR3 length is 15 residues.

The chain carries TRBV7-2 and TRBJ1-4; D is undetermined. Trimming cost V 1 base and J 5 bases, with 8 bases left between them. The CDR3 has 14 amino acids. CDR1 SGHTA and CDR2 FQGNSA come from the germline V gene. The CDR3, as DNA: TGTGCCAGCAGCTTAGGTCAGCCGAATGAAAAACTGTTTTTT. This gives the protein CASSLGQPNEKLFF.

In DNA form, the CDR3 reads TGTGCCAGTAGGGCCGACAGGGTATACGGACCGACCTATGGCTACACCTTC. Protein product: CASRADRVYGPTYGYTF. The V and J genes are TRBV19 and TRBJ1-2; 7 nucleotides agree with TRBD1. Germline assignment: CDR1 LNHDA and CDR2 SQIVND (reference sequence). The CDR3 length is 17 residues. The ends lost 6 bases at V and 4 bases at J; junction bases unmatched: 17. Together with reference TRBV19 and TRBJ1-2, the CDR3 gives the full variable domain: DGGITQSPKYLFRKEGQNVTLSCEQNLNHDAMYWYRQDPGQGLRLIYYSQIVNDFQKGDIAEGYSVSREKKESFPLTVTSAQKNPTAFYLCASRADRVYGPTYGYTFGSGTRLTVV.

The V call is TRBV7-9, the J call TRBJ2-2; perhaps D is TRBD1 or TRBD2 (6 bases each). The CDR3 has 15 amino acids. The germline V gene has CDR1 SEHNR and CDR2 FQNEAQ (reference sequence). Trimming took 5 bases from V and 4 from J, leaving 14 bases between them. CDR3 in DNA: TGTGCCAGCAGCCTACCCGGGGGCTTCACCGGGGAGCTGTTTTTT. It yields the protein CASSLPGGFTGELFF.

The chain has TRBV2 and TRBJ1-5; D not certain. Germline-derived CDR1 and CDR2 are SNHLY and FYNNEI. The CDR3 is 16 residues long. The V and J ends lost 2 bases and 8 bases respectively, with 19 bases between them. CDR3 nucleotides: TGTGCCAGCAGTGAAAAGGCGGGGAGGGCGTATGAGCCCCAGCATTTT. Translation: CASSEKAGRAYEPQHF.

CDR3 region: CASSPFRDQPYEQYF. In DNA, the CDR3 is TGTGCCAGCAGCCCTTTCCGGGACCAACCCTACGAGCAGTACTTC. The rearrangement uses TRBV4-2 and TRBJ2-7, with D perhaps given as TRBD1 or TRBD2 (5 bases each). The CDR3 extends over 15 amino acids. Looked up from germline, CDR1 is LGHNA and CDR2 is YNFKEQ. The V end lost 4 bases, the J end lost 2 bases, and 15 bases lay between the germline ends.

This chain joins TRBV28 and TRBJ1-1; the D is unclear. The CDR3 has 11 amino acids. CDR1 is MDHEN and CDR2 is SYDVKM in the germline V gene. Trimming pared 10 bases from V and 2 bases from J, leaving 8 bases between. CDR3 sequence reads: CATTVNTEAFF. In DNA, the CDR3 is TGTGCCACCACTGTAAACACTGAAGCTTTCTTT.

The chain uses TRBV28 and TRBJ1-1; D may be TRBD1 (5 bases). The CDR3 has 14 amino acids. Germline-derived CDR1 and CDR2 are MDHEN and SYDVKM. Trimming shortened V by 3 bases and J by 8 bases, and 16 bases separated the two germline ends. CDR3 residues: CASSFSGTPGEAFF. DNA for the CDR3: TGTGCCAGCAGTTTCTCGGGGACGCCGGGGGAAGCTTTCTTT.

This chain joins TRBV28 and TRBJ2-6, with no clear D. V was trimmed by 1 base and J by 9 bases, leaving 4 bases between them. Germline assignment: CDR1 MDHEN and CDR2 SYDVKM. The length of the CDR3 is 12 residues. The CDR3 sequence: CASSLYSNVLTF. CDR3 in DNA: TGTGCCAGCAGTTTATACAGCAACGTCCTGACTTTC.

The chain links TRBV5-1 to TRBJ2-3; no reliable D call. CDR1 is SGHRS and CDR2 is YFSETQ in the germline V gene. The V gene lost 3 bases and the J gene lost 0 bases, with 11 bases spanning the gap. The CDR3 length is 15 residues. The CDR3 loop reads CASSSLPSSTDTQYF. The DNA of the CDR3 is TGCGCCAGCAGCTCACTCCCTAGTAGCACAGATACGCAGTATTTT.

The chain employs TRBV5-1 and TRBJ2-7, with TRBD2 matching 7 bases. Germline CDR1 and CDR2: SGHRS and YFSETQ. V shed 4 bases and J 0 bases; nucleotides not matched to a gene: 4. This CDR3 is 14 amino acids long. The CDR3 coding sequence is TGCGCCAGCAGCCCGGGGGGATCCTCCTACGAGCAGTACTTC. Protein product: CASSPGGSSYEQYF.

The rearrangement links TRBV6-5 to TRBJ1-1; the D is unclear. This CDR3 region has 13 residues. Germline V gene data show CDR1 as MNHEY and CDR2 as SVGAGI. The V end was cut by 6 bases, the J end by 6 bases, with 14 bases between. CDR3 sequence reads: CASSPAGRPEAFF. The CDR3 nucleotides are TGTGCCAGCAGCCCCGCGGGGAGGCCTGAAGCTTTCTTT.

The rearrangement uses TRBV5-8 and TRBJ2-3; D unresolved. Germline loops: CDR1 SGHTS, CDR2 YDEGEE. The CDR3 covers 12 residues. Deletions cut 1 base from V and 3 bases from J, with 3 bases between. DNA of the CDR3: TGTGCCAGCAGCTTGCGGACAGATACGCAGTATTTT. Encoded protein: CASSLRTDTQYF.